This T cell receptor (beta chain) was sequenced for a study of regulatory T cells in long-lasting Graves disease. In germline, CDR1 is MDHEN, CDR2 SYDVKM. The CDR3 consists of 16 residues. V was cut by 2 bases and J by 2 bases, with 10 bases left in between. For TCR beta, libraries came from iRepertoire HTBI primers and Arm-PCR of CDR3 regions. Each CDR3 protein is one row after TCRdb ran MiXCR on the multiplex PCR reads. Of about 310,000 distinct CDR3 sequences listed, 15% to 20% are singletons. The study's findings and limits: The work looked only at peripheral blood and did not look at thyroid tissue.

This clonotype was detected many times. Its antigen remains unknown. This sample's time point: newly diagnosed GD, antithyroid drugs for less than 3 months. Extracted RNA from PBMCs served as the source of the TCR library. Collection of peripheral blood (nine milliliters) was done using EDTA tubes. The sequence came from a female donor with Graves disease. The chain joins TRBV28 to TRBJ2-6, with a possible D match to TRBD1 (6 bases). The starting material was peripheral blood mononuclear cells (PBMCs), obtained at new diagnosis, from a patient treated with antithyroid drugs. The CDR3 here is CASSLGWGPGANVLTF. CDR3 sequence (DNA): TGTGCCAGCAGTTTAGGTTGGGGGCCTGGGGCCAACGTCCTGACTTTC.